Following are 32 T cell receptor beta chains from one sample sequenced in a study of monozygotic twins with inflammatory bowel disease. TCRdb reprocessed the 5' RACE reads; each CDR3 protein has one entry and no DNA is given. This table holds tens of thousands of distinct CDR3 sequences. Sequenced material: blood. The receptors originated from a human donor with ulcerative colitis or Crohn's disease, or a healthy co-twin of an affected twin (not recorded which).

The CDR3 spells CASSFTGSLNYGYTF. This chain uses TRBV5-1 with TRBJ1-2; as DNA is missing, the TRBD1 call by TCRdb cannot be tested. CDR3 length: 15 amino acids. Germline CDR1 and CDR2: SGHRS and YFSETQ.

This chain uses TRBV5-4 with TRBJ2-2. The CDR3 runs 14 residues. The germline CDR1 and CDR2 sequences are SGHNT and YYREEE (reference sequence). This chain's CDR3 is CASSLITRTGELFF.

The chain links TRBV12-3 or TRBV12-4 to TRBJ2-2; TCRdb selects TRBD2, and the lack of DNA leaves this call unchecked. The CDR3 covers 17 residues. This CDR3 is CASSFRQSGTNTGELFF.

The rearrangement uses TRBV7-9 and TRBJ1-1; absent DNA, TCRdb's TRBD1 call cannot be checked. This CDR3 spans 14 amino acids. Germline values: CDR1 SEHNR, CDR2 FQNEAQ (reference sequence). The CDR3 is CASRATRGNTEAFF.

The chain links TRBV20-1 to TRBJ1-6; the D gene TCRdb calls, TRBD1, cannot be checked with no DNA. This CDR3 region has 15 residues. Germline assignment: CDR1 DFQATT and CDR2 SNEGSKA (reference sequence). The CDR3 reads CSAFGRGGTNSPLHF.

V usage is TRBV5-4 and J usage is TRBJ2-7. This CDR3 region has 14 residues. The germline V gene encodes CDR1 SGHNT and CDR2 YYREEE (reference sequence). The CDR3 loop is CASSLDRRTYEQYF.

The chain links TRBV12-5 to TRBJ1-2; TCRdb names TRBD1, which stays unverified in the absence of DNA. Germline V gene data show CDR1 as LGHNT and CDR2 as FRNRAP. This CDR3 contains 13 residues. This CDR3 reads CASGHGTTGGYTF.

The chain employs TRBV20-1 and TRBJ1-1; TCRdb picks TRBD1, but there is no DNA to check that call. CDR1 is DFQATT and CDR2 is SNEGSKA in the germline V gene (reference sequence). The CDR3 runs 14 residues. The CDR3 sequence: CSAQNRAGGTEAFF.

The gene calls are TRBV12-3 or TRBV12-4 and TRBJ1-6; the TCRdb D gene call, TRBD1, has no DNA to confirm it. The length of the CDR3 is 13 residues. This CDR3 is CANGGTVNSPLHF.

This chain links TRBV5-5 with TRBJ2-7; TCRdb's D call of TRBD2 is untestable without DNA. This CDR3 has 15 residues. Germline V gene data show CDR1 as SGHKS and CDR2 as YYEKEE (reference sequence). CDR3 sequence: CASSLMGDSSFEQYF.

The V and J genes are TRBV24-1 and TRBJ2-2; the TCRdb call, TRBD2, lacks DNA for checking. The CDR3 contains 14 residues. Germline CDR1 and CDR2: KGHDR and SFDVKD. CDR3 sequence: CATRSGRGTGELFF.

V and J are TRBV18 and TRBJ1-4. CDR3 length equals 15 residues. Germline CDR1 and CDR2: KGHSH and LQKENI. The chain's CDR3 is CASSLPTATNEKLFF.

CDR3: CSAHIRVGVYNEQFF. The chain joins TRBV20-1 to TRBJ2-1; TCRdb's D gene call, TRBD1, goes unchecked for lack of DNA. Germline CDR1 is DFQATT and CDR2 is SNEGSKA (reference sequence). CDR3 length: 15 residues.

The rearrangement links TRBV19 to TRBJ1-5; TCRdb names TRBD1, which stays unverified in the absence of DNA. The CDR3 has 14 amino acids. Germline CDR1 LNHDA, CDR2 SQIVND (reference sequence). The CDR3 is CASSKGGGNQPQHF.

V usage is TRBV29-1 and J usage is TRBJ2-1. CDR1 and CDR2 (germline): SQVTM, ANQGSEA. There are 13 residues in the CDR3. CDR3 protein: CSVGETISNEQFF.

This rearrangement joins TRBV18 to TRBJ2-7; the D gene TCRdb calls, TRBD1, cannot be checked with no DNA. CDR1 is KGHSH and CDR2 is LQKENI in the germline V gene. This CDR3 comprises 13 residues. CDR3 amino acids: CASSPKGQDGQYF.

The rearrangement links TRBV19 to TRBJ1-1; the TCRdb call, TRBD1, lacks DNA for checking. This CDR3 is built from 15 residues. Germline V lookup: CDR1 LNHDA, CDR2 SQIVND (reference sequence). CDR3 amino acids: CASSMNRAGWGEAFF.

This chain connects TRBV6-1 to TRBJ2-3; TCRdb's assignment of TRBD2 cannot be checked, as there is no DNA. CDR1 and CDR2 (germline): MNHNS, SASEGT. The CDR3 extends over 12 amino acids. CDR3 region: CASSLPGLLQYF.

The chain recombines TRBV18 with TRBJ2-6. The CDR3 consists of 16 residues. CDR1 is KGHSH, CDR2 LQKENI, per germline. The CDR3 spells CASSPFQSSGANVLTF.

The CDR3: CASSLGTSYNEQFF. The chain employs TRBV11-2 and TRBJ2-1. The CDR3 length is 14 residues. Per the germline V gene, CDR1 is SGHAT and CDR2 is FQNNGV.

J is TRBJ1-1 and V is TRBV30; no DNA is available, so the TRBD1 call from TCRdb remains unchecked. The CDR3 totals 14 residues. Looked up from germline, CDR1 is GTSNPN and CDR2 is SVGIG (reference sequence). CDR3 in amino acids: CALRDIGWDTEAFF.

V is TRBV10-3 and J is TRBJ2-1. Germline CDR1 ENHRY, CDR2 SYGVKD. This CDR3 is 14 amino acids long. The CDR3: CAISGLAVYNEQFF.

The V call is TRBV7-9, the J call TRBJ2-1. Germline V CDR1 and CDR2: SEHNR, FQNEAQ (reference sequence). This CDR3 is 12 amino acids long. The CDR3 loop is CASSPMGYEQFF.

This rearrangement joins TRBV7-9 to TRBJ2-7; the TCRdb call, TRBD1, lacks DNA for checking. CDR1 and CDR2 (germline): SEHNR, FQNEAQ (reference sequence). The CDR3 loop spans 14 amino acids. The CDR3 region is CASSSTGQRNEQYF. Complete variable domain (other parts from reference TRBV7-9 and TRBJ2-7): DTGVSQNPRHKITKRGQNVTFRCDPISEHNRLYWYRQTLGQGPEFLTYFQNEAQLEKSRLLSDRFSAERPKGSFSTLEIQRTEQGDSAMYLCASSSTGQRNEQYFGPGTRLTVT.

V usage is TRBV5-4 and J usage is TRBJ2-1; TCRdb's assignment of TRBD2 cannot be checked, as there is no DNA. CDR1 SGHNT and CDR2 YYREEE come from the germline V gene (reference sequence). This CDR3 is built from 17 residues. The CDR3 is CASSSKLAGFSYNEQFF.

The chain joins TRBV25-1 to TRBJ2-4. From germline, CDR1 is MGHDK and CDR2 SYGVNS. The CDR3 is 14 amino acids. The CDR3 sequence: CASSEKQAKNIQYF.

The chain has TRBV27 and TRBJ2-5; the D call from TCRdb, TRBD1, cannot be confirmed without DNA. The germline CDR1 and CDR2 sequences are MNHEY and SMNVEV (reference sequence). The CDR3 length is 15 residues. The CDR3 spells CASSRRTGTQETQYF.

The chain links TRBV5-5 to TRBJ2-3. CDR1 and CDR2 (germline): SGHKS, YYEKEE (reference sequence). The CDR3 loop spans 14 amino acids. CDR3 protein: CASSPDGNTDTQYF.

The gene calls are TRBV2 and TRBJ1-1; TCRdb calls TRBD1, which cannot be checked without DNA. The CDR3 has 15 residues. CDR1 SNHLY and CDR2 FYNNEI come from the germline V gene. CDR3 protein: CASSLSGTVNTEAFF.

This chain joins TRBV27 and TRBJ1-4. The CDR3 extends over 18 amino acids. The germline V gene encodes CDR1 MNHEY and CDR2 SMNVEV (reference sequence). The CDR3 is CASSPEGLRTATNEKLFF. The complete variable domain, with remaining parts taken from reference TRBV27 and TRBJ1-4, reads EAQVTQNPRYLITVTGKKLTVTCSQNMNHEYMSWYRQDPGLGLRQIYYSMNVEVTDKGDVPEGYKVSRKEKRNFPLILESPSPNQTSLYFCASSPEGLRTATNEKLFFGSGTQLSVL.

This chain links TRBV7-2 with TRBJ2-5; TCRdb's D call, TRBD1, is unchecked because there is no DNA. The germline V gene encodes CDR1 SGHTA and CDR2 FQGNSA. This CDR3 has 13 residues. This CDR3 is CASSLGQKETQYF.

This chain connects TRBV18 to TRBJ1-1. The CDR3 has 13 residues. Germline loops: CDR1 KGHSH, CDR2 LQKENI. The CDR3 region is CASSPNGDTEAFF.